These T cell receptor beta chains were read from a single sample in a study of identical twins. TCRdb independently ran MiXCR on the 5' RACE reads; one entry per CDR3 protein. The sample includes hundreds of thousands of distinct CDR3 sequences, 20% to 25% of them seen just once. These sequences were also reported in another study, on T cells expressing NK-cell markers.

The sample taken for sequencing was PBMCs. The receptors were sampled from a young woman in good health. CDR3s include the opening cysteine and the closing phenylalanine or tryptophan. Each record gives: CDR3 protein, CDR3 DNA, J gene, V gene, D gene, clone size. D genes are given only for firm matches. Not all rows give a size; the values are once, few, many and, for expanded clones, a class.

CASSSSGLAGAEYNEQFF TGTGCCAGCAGCTCCTCGGGACTAGCGGGAGCAGAATACAATGAGCAGTTCTTC TRBJ2-1 TRBV11-1 TRBD2 few
CASSPRMAGTSKYEQYF TGTGCCAGCAGTCCACGCATGGCCGGGACTAGTAAGTACGAGCAGTACTTC TRBJ2-7 TRBV3-1 TRBD2 .
CASSLIQDSYEQYF TGCGCCAGCAGCTTGATTCAGGACAGCTACGAGCAGTACTTC TRBJ2-7 TRBV5-1 . .
CASPMELFF TGCGCCAGCCCCATGGAGCTGTTTTTT TRBJ2-2 TRBV5-1 . few
CASSHDRGDQPQHF TGTGCCAGCAGTCATGACAGGGGGGATCAGCCCCAGCATTTT TRBJ1-5 TRBV5-8 TRBD1 many
CASSLGVRGSWDTEAFF TGCGCCAGCAGCTTAGGGGTGAGGGGGTCGTGGGACACTGAAGCTTTCTTT TRBJ1-1 TRBV5-1 . few
CASNGGSSYEQYF TGTGCCAGCAATGGGGGGAGCTCCTACGAGCAGTACTTC TRBJ2-7 TRBV12-3/TRBV12-4 . many
CASSFTGQGIYEQYF TGCGCCAGCAGCTTCACAGGTCAGGGGATTTACGAGCAGTACTTC TRBJ2-7 TRBV5-1 . .
CASSAHAQGNTGELFF TGTGCCAGCAGCGCCCACGCACAGGGAAACACCGGGGAGCTGTTTTTT TRBJ2-2 TRBV7-2 . few
CASSQIPGDGYTF TGTGCCAGCAGCCAAATTCCCGGGGATGGCTACACCTTC TRBJ1-2 TRBV3-1 . .
CASSEYPGLAGYHGTDTQYF TGTGCCAGCAGTGAATACCCGGGACTAGCGGGATACCATGGCACAGATACGCAGTATTTT TRBJ2-3 TRBV2 TRBD2 few
CSVVPGQRQETQYF TGCAGCGTTGTACCTGGACAGAGGCAAGAGACCCAGTACTTC TRBJ2-5 TRBV29-1 . .
CASSALIIYNEQFF TGTGCCAGCAGCGCCCTTATTATCTACAATGAGCAGTTCTTC TRBJ2-1 TRBV7-2 . many
CASRVEREFGNEQFF TGCGCCAGCAGGGTTGAGCGGGAATTCGGAAATGAGCAGTTCTTC TRBJ2-1 TRBV4-3 TRBD2 .
CASSSRGQVSYEQYF TGTGCCAGCAGTTCCCGGGGACAGGTCTCCTACGAGCAGTACTTC TRBJ2-7 TRBV27 TRBD1 few
CASSQRVRETQYF TGTGCCAGCAGTCAGCGGGTGCGGGAGACCCAGTACTTC TRBJ2-5 TRBV6-2/TRBV6-3 . few
CAISRAGERDEQFF TGTGCCATCAGCCGAGCGGGGGAAAGGGATGAGCAGTTCTTC TRBJ2-1 TRBV10-3 TRBD2 .
CASSFHSQSYGYTF TGTGCCAGCAGTTTCCATAGTCAGTCCTATGGCTACACCTTC TRBJ1-2 TRBV27 . many
CSARDLANTGELFF TGCAGTGCTAGAGATCTGGCGAACACCGGGGAGCTGTTTTTT TRBJ2-2 TRBV20-1 . few
CASSPGAYPVDTQYF TGCGCCAGCAGCCCCGGTGCCTACCCCGTCGATACGCAGTATTTT TRBJ2-3 TRBV5-1 . many
CASSLVGRSSYNEQFF TGTGCCAGCAGTTTAGTCGGACGGTCCTCCTACAATGAGCAGTTCTTC TRBJ2-1 TRBV12-3/TRBV12-4 . few
CSVRPGQVLEAFF TGCAGCGTTCGTCCGGGACAGGTTCTTGAAGCTTTCTTT TRBJ1-1 TRBV29-1 TRBD1 .
CASSLADRAHEQYF TGTGCCAGCAGCTTGGCAGACAGGGCCCACGAGCAGTACTTC TRBJ2-7 TRBV7-9 TRBD1 many
CASSYSIRQSGELFF TGTGCCAGCAGTTACTCGATTCGGCAATCAGGGGAGCTGTTTTTT TRBJ2-2 TRBV6-2/TRBV6-3 . .
CASSLGPGQGVQETQYF TGTGCCAGCAGCTTAGGGCCGGGACAGGGGGTCCAAGAGACCCAGTACTTC TRBJ2-5 TRBV7-2 TRBD1 .
CASSEEQGVYEQYF TGTGCCAGCAGTGAAGAGCAGGGGGTCTACGAGCAGTACTTC TRBJ2-7 TRBV6-1 TRBD1 .
CSARKLENEQFF TGCAGTGCTAGGAAGCTAGAAAATGAGCAGTTCTTC TRBJ2-1 TRBV20-1 . .
CSAPVRGGTNYGYTF TGCAGTGCTCCCGTCAGAGGGGGCACTAACTATGGCTACACCTTC TRBJ1-2 TRBV20-1 TRBD1 few
CATEDRKTERDTGELFF TGTGCCACCGAAGACAGAAAAACAGAACGGGACACCGGGGAGCTGTTTTTT TRBJ2-2 TRBV10-3 . .
CSARWGQGEAFF TGCAGTGCTAGGTGGGGACAGGGGGAAGCTTTCTTT TRBJ1-1 TRBV20-1 TRBD1 few
CASSIGQDYEQYF TGTGCCAGCAGCATAGGACAGGACTACGAGCAGTACTTC TRBJ2-7 TRBV7-8 TRBD1 .
CASSVVPGTYEQYF TGTGCCAGCAGCGTAGTACCGGGGACCTACGAGCAGTACTTC TRBJ2-7 TRBV9 . .
CASSLRTGARNTEAFF TGTGCCAGCAGCTTACGGACAGGGGCTCGGAACACTGAAGCTTTCTTT TRBJ1-1 TRBV7-9 TRBD1 .
CSGFPGGHEQYF TGCAGTGGATTCCCTGGGGGACACGAGCAGTACTTC TRBJ2-7 TRBV20-1 . .
CASSPLAGGAQYF TGTGCCAGCAGTCCACTAGCGGGGGGGGCCCAGTACTTC TRBJ2-5 TRBV6-1 TRBD2 few
CASTRGGGAYEQYF TGTGCCAGCACCCGGGGCGGGGGCGCCTACGAGCAGTACTTC TRBJ2-7 TRBV7-9 . few
CATSDLGHWFF TGTGCCACCAGTGATTTAGGACATTGGTTCTTC TRBJ2-1 TRBV24-1 . .
CSASHMAGARSSYEQYF TGCAGCGCATCACACATGGCAGGGGCACGGAGCTCCTACGAGCAGTACTTC TRBJ2-7 TRBV20-1 . few
CASSPIPPGTAPYEQYF TGCGCCAGCAGCCCAATCCCCCCCGGGACAGCACCCTACGAGCAGTACTTC TRBJ2-7 TRBV5-1 TRBD1 few
CASSLSAGEYNEQFF TGTGCCAGCAGCTTATCCGCGGGAGAATACAATGAGCAGTTCTTC TRBJ2-1 TRBV7-2 TRBD2 .
CASSFRPSSYNEQFF TGTGCCAGCAGTTTTCGACCGTCCTCCTACAATGAGCAGTTCTTC TRBJ2-1 TRBV6-5 . few